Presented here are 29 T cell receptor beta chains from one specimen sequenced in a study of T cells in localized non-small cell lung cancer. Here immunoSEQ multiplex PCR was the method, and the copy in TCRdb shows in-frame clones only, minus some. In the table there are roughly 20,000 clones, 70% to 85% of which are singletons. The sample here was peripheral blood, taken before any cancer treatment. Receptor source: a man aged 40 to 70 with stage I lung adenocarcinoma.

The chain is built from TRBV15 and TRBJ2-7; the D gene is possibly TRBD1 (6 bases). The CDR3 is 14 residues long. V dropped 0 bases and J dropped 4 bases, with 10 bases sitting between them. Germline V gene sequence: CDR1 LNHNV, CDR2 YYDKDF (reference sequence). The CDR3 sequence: CATSRDRTAYEQYF. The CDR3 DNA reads TGTGCCACCAGCAGAGATAGGACAGCATACGAGCAGTACTTC. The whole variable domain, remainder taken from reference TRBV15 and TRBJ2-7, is DAMVIQNPRYQVTQFGKPVTLSCSQTLNHNVMYWYQQKSSQAPKLLFHYYDKDFNNEADTPDNFQSRRPNTSFCFLDIRSPGLGDTAMYLCATSRDRTAYEQYFGPGTRLTVT.

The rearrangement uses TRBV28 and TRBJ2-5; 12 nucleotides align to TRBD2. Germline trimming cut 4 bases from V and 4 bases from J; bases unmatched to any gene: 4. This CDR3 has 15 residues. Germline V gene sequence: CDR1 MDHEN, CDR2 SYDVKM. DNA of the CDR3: TGTGCCAGCAGTTCACTAGCGGGAGGAGGAGAGACCCAGTACTTC. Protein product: CASSSLAGGGETQYF.

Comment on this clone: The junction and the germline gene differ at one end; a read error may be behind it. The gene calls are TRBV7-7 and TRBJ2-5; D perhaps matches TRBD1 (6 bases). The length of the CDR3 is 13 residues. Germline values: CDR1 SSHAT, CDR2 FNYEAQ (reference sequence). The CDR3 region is CASSFGREGDQYF. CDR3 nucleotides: TGTGCTAGCAGCTTCGGACGAGAGGGGGACCAGTACTTC.

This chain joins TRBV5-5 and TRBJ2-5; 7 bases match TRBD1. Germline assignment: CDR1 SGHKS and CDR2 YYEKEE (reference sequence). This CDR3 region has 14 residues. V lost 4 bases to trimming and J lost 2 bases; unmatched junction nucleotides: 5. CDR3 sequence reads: CASSPGQQQETQYF. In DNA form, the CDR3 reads TGTGCCAGCAGCCCGGGACAGCAACAAGAGACCCAGTACTTC.

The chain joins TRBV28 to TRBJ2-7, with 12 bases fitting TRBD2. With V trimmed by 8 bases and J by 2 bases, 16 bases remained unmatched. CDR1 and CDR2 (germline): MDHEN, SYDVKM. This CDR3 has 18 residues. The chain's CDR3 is CASCLGTSGPHGTYEQYF. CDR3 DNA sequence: TGTGCCAGCTGCCTAGGGACTAGCGGGCCCCACGGGACCTACGAGCAGTACTTC.

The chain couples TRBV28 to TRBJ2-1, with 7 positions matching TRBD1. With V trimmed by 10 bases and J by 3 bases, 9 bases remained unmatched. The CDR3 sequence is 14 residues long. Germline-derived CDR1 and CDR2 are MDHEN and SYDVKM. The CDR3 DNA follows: TGTGCCACCCGGTGGGACAGTAACTACAATGAGCAGTTCTTC. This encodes CATRWDSNYNEQFF.

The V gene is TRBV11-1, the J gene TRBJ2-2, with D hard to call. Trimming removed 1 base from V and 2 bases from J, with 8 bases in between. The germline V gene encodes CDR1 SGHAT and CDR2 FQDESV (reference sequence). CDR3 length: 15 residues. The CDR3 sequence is CASSLEGPNTGELFF. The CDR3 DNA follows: TGTGCCAGCAGCTTAGAAGGCCCCAACACCGGGGAGCTGTTTTTT.

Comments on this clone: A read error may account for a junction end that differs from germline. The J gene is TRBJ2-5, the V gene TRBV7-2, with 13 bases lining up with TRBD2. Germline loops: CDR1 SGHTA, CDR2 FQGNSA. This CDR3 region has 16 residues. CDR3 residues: CASSPGLAGPQATQYF. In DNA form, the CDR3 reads TGTGCCAGCAGCCCGGGACTAGCGGGGCCGCAAGCGACCCAGTACTTC. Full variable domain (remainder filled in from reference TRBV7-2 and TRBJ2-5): GAGVSQSPSNKVTEKGKDVELRCDPISGHTALYWYRQSLGQGLEFLIYFQGNSAPDKSGLPSDRFSAERTGGSVSTLTIQRTQQEDSAVYLCASSPGLAGPQATQYFGPGTRLLVL.

CDR3 DNA: TGTGCCAGCAGCTTGGGGCCCAGTTCCACCGGGGAGCTGTTTTTT. It yields the protein CASSLGPSSTGELFF. The chain uses TRBV5-6 and TRBJ2-2; D uncertain. The length of the CDR3 is 15 residues. From germline, CDR1 is SGHDT and CDR2 YYEEEE. V lost 0 bases and J lost 4, with 10 bases in between.

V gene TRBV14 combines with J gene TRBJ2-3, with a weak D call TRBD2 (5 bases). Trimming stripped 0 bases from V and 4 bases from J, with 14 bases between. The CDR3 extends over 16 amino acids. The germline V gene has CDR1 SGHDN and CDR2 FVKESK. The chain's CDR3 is CASSQDWETGSDTQYF. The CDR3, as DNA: TGTGCCAGCAGCCAAGATTGGGAGACGGGGTCAGATACGCAGTATTTT.

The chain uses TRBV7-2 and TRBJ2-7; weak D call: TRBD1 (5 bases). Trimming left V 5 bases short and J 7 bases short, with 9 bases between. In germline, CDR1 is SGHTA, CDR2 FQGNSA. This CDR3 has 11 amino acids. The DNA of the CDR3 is TGTGCCAGCAGCCAGGGCCTTGAGCAGTACTTC. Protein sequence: CASSQGLEQYF.

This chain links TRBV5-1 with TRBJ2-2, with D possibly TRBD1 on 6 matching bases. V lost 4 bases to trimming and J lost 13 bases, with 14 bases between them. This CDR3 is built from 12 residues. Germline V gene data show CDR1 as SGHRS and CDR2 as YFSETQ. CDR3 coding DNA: TGCGCCAGCAGCCGCGACAGGCAGCGGCTGTTTTTT. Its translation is CASSRDRQRLFF. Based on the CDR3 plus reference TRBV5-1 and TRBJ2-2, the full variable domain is KAGVTQTPRYLIKTRGQQVTLSCSPISGHRSVSWYQQTPGQGLQFLFEYFSETQRNKGNFPGRFSGRQFSNSRSEMNVSTLELGDSALYLCASSRDRQRLFFGEGSRLTVL.

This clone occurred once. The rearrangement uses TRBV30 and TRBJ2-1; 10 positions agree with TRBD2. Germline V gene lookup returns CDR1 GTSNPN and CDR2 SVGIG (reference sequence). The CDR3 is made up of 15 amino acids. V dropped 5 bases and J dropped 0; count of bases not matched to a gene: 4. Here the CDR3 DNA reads TGTGCCTGGCTAGCGGGGGCCTACTCCTACAATGAGCAGTTCTTC. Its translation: CAWLAGAYSYNEQFF.

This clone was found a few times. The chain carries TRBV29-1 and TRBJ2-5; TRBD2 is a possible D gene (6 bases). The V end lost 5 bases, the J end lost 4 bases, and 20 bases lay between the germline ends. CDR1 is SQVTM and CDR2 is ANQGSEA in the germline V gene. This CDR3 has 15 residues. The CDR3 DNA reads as TGCAGCGTTATTATTGGGGCCGGGAGCGGAGAGACCCAGTACTTC. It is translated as CSVIIGAGSGETQYF.

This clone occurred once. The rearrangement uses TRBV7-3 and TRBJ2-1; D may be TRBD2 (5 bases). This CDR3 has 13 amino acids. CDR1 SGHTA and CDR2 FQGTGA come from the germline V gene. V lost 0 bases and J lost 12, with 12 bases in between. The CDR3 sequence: CASSLTDSLRQFF. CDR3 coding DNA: TGTGCCAGCAGCTTAACGGACTCTCTGCGGCAGTTCTTC.

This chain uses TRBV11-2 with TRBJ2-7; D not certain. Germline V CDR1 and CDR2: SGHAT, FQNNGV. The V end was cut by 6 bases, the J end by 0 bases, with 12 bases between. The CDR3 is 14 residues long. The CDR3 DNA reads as TGTGCCAGCAGGGTAGAGGTCTACTCCTACGAGCAGTACTTC. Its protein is CASRVEVYSYEQYF.

CDR3: CASSLEGQGYGNTIYF. The CDR3 coding sequence is TGCGCCAGCAGCTTGGAGGGACAGGGGTACGGAAACACCATATATTTT. The rearrangement links TRBV5-1 to TRBJ1-3; 10 bases line up with TRBD1. CDR3 size: 16 residues. With 0 bases clipped from V and 4 bases from J, the junction kept 4 bases outside the gene matches. The germline CDR1 and CDR2 sequences are SGHRS and YFSETQ.

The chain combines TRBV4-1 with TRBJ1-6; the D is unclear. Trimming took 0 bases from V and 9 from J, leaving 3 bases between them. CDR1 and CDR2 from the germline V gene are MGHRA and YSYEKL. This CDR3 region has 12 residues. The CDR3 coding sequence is TGCGCCAGCAGCCAAGATAGTTCACCCCTCCACTTT. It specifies CASSQDSSPLHF.

CDR3 coding DNA: TGTGCCAGCAGCCCGTTCAAAGGACAGGGACAAGGCACCGGGGAGCTGTTTTTT. As protein: CASSPFKGQGQGTGELFF. The genes are TRBV7-9 and TRBJ2-2; 8 positions agree with TRBD1. Germline CDR1 and CDR2: SEHNR and FQNEAQ (reference sequence). The CDR3 has 18 amino acids. Germline trimming cut 5 bases from V and 4 bases from J; bases unmatched to any gene: 15.

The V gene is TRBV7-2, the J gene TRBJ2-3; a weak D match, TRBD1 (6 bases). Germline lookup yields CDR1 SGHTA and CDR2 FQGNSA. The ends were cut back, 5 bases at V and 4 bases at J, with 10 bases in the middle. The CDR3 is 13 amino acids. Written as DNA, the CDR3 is TGTGCCAGCAGCCGAAACAGGGCAGATACGCAGTATTTT. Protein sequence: CASSRNRADTQYF.

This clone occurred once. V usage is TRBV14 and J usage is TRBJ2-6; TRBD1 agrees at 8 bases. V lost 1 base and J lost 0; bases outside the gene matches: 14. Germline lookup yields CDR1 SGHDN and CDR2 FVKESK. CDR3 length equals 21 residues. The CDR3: CASSQAGTGLIFSSGANVLTF. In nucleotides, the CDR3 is TGTGCCAGCAGCCAAGCCGGGACAGGACTTATCTTTAGCTCTGGGGCCAACGTCCTGACTTTC.

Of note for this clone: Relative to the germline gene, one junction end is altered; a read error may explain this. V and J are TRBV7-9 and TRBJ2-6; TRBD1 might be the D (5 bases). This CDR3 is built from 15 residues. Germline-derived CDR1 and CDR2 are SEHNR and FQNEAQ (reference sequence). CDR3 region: CASSPRNSGANVPTF. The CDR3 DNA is TGTGCCAGCAGCCCTCGGAACTCTGGGGCCAACGTCCCGACTTTC.

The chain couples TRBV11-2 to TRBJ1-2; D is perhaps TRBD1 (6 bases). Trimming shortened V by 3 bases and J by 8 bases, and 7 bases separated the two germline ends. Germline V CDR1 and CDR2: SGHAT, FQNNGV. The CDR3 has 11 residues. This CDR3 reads CASSLGAGYTF. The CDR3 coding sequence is TGTGCCAGCAGCTTGGGGGCCGGCTACACCTTC.

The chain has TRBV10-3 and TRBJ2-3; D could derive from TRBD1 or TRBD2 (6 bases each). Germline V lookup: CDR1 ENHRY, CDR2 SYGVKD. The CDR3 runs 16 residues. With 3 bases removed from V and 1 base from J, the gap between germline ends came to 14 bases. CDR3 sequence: CAISDEGGRGTDTQYF. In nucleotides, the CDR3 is TGTGCCATCAGTGACGAGGGGGGACGAGGCACAGATACGCAGTATTTT.

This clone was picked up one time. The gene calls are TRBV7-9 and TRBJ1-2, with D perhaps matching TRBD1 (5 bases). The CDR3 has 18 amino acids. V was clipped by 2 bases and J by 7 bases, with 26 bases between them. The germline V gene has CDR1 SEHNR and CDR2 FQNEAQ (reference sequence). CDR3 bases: TGTGCCAGCAGCTTAAACGTCGGGGGAAGGACCCACGCGCGTGGCTACACCTTC. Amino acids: CASSLNVGGRTHARGYTF.

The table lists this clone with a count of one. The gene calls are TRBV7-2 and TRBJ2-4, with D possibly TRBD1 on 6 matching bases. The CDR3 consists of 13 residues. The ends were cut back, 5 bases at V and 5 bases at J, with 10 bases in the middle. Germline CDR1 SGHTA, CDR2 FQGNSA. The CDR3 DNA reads TGTGCCAGCAGCGCAAACAGGGAAAACATTCAGTACTTC. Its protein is CASSANRENIQYF.

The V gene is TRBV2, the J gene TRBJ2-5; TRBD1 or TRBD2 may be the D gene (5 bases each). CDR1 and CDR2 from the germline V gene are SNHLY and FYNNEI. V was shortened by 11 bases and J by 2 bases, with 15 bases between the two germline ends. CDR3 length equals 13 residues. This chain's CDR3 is CAATGPHQETQYF. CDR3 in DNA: TGTGCCGCCACGGGACCTCATCAAGAGACCCAGTACTTC. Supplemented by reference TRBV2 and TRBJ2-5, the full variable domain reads EPEVTQTPSHQVTQMGQEVILRCVPISNHLYFYWYRQILGQKVEFLVSFYNNEISEKSEIFDDQFSVERPDGSNFTLKIRSTKLEDSAMYFCAATGPHQETQYFGPGTRLLVL.

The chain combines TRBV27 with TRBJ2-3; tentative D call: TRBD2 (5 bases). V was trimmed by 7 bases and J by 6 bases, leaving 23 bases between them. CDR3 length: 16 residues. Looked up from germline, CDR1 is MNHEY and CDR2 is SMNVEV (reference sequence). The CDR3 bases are TGTGCCAGCAACCAAGAGGGAAACTCCCGGATGGATACGCAGTATTTT. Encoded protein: CASNQEGNSRMDTQYF.

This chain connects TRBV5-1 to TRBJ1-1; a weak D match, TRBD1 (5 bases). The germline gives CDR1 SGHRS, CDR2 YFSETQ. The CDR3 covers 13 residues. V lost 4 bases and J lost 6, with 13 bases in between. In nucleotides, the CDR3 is TGCGCCAGCAGCCCGGAAAGGGGATCTGAAGCTTTCTTT. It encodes CASSPERGSEAFF. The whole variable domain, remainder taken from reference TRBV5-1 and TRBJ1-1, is KAGVTQTPRYLIKTRGQQVTLSCSPISGHRSVSWYQQTPGQGLQFLFEYFSETQRNKGNFPGRFSGRQFSNSRSEMNVSTLELGDSALYLCASSPERGSEAFFGQGTRLTVV.